This entry describes one T cell receptor beta chain. Between the trimmed V and J ends, which lost 4 bases and 7 bases, there was a span of 15 bases. Looked up from germline, CDR1 is SGDLS and CDR2 is YYNGEE. This CDR3 spans 14 amino acids. This entry belongs to a study of blood T cell repertoires in COVID-19. Study-wide background: The analysed material was cDNA or gDNA that came from T cells, B-cell-depleted T cells, or PBMCs.

Libraries were prepared by immunoSEQ multiplex PCR; TCRdb keeps only in-frame clonotypes and omits some of them. The sample has approximately 480,000 clones, roughly nine tenths seen once; the top ten hold around 0.64%. Participants were aged roughly 18 to 95 years, lived in around 25 US areas, and enrolled virtually. Grouping used clinical history reported by participants in a survey and questionnaire. For recovered donors of Cohort 3, there were two negative PCRs, clearance, or symptom resolution. Sequencing was done on a sample of PBMCs or T cells enriched from blood (not recorded which). The chain carries TRBV9 and TRBJ2-1; D not resolved. The clonotype was recovered from a woman under 30 who had recovered from COVID-19. The CDR3 nucleotides read TGTGCCAGCAGCCCTTATCGAGCGCCGAATGAGCAGTTCTTC. It translates to CASSPYRAPNEQFF. The complete variable domain, with remaining parts taken from reference TRBV9 and TRBJ2-1, reads DSGVTQTPKHLITATGQRVTLRCSPRSGDLSVYWYQQSLDQGLQFLIQYYNGEERAKGNILERFSAQQFPDLHSELNLSSLELGDSALYFCASSPYRAPNEQFFGPGTRLTVL.